The sequence of this T cell receptor (beta chain) was determined in a study of metastatic and nonmetastatic thyroid tumors. As for the study in general: From malignant and benign thyroid patients, repertoires in blood and in tumor or nodule tissue were compared. General study results and limits: As reported, TCR beta diversity in blood and tumor was significantly higher in malignant thyroid tumors than in benign nodules.

Each patient came to thyroid surgery without any prior treatment (of any kind). Per the study methods: It was from CDR3 differences across clinicopathological groups that a distant-metastasis classifier for papillary thyroid cancer was built. TCRdb re-called the PCR reads through MiXCR. These V and J calls rely on TCRdb rather than the paper's analysis. The repertoire holds fewer than 30,000 clones, with 20% to 25% as singletons. This clone was detected many times. Its target is not known. A much larger clone sits a single nucleotide away, making a read error possible. CDR3 length equals 12 residues. This sequence joins TRBV12-3 or TRBV12-4 and TRBJ1-3; D gene unclear. Sequenced input: blood. The clonotype comes from a male donor with papillary thyroid cancer or a benign thyroid nodule (not recorded which). Some clones in this sample may be carry-over from other donors' samples. In nucleotides, the CDR3 is TGTACCAGCAGTTTGTCTGGAAACACCATATATTTT. Translated: CTSSLSGNTIYF.